Listed below are T cell receptor beta chains from one sample, sequenced in a study of long-term antiretroviral therapy in people with HIV. Repertoires were generated with immunoSEQ multiplex PCR, while TCRdb's copy carries only in-frame clones and drops some. The table has approximately 12,000 clones, approximately 90% seen once; the top ten hold 15% to 25%. The sample here was unsorted PBMCs, taken 0.2 years before starting antiretroviral therapy. The receptor source for this set is a woman aged 40 to 50 with HIV. The CDR3 runs from the conserved cysteine through the conserved F or W. Fields, in order: D gene, clone size, J gene, V gene, CDR3 DNA, CDR3 protein. A D gene is named only where the DNA matches it firmly. Part of the rows lack a size; the others show once, few, many or a class for expanded clones.

TRBD2 . TRBJ2-1 TRBV5-6 TGTGCCAGCAGCTCAACTGGACTAGCGGGGATTTCTTACAATGAGCAGTTCTTC CASSSTGLAGISYNEQFF
TRBD1 . TRBJ1-5 TRBV19 TGTGCCAGTCGATCCACAGGGGGCTCCAATCAGCCCCAGCATTTT CASRSTGGSNQPQHF
. . TRBJ1-3 TRBV2 TGTGCCAGCAGTGAACGCGACAGGACCTCTGGAAACACCATATATTTT CASSERDRTSGNTIYF
TRBD1 . TRBJ1-4 TRBV5-4 TGTGCCAGCAGCTCACCCGGGACAGGGGATGAAAAACTGTTTTTT CASSSPGTGDEKLFF
TRBD1 . TRBJ2-5 TRBV5-6 TGTGCCAGCAGCTTGGCCCGGGACAGGGGATTAGAGACCCAGTACTTC CASSLARDRGLETQYF
. once TRBJ1-3 TRBV5-8 TGTGCCAGCAGAAGAAGGCCGTCTGGAAACACCATATATTTT CASRRRPSGNTIYF
TRBD1 . TRBJ1-2 TRBV4-3 TGCGCCAGCAGCCGGGGACAGAACTATGGCTACACCTTC CASSRGQNYGYTF
. once TRBJ2-2 TRBV4-2 TGTGCCAGCAGCCGGGACTTCCTCACCGGGGAGCTGTTTTTT CASSRDFLTGELFF
. once TRBJ2-1 TRBV6-5 TGTGCCAGATTCTGGGGCTTGAGGGATGAGCAGTTCTTC CARFWGLRDEQFF
TRBD1 . TRBJ2-3 TRBV2 TGTGCCAGCGACAAGACAGGGAGCACAGATACGCAGTATTTT CASDKTGSTDTQYF
TRBD2 . TRBJ2-3 TRBV5-1 TGCGCCAGCAGCTTGGCTCGGGGCGGGGGGGCCGCAGATACGCAGTATTTT CASSLARGGGAADTQYF
TRBD2 . TRBJ2-1 TRBV4-3 TGCGCCAGCAGCCGAGGACTAGCGGGGGGGAGTACCTACAATGAGCAGTTCTTC CASSRGLAGGSTYNEQFF
. . TRBJ1-2 TRBV28 TGTGCCACCGACCGGATCTATGGCTACACCTTC CATDRIYGYTF
TRBD1 . TRBJ2-3 TRBV4-3 TGCGCCAGCAGCCAACGATGGGGCTGGGACAGGGTGGCAGATACGCAGTATTTT CASSQRWGWDRVADTQYF
. . TRBJ2-6 TRBV7-9 TGTGCCAGCAGCTTAGGAGGGGGGGGCCGGGCCAACGTCCTGACTTTC CASSLGGGGRANVLTF
TRBD2 . TRBJ2-7 TRBV9 TGTGCCAGCAGCCCCGGGGGTAGCGGGGGGAGAGAGCAGTACTTC CASSPGGSGGREQYF
. . TRBJ1-4 TRBV27 TGTGCCAGCCGGCAAGACGGTGGCGCCAACGAAAAACTGTTTTTT CASRQDGGANEKLFF
TRBD2 . TRBJ2-3 TRBV7-2 TGTGCCAGCAGTTCCCCGACTAGCGGCACAGATACGCAGTATTTT CASSSPTSGTDTQYF
. . TRBJ1-1 TRBV29-1 TGCAGCGCCCGAATGGGGGTTGCGAACACTGAAGCTTTCTTT CSARMGVANTEAFF
. . TRBJ1-5 TRBV7-2 TGTGCCAGCAGCTTATATAGCGATCAGCCCCAGCATTTT CASSLYSDQPQHF
. . TRBJ1-5 TRBV6-5 TGTGCCAGCAGTCTGTCTTATAGCAATCAGCCCCAGCATTTT CASSLSYSNQPQHF
. . TRBJ2-6 TRBV18 TGTGCCAGCTCACCAATAGGGGGACTAAGCTCTGGGGCCAACGTCCTGACTTTC CASSPIGGLSSGANVLTF
. . TRBJ2-6 TRBV19 TGTGCCAGTACCCCGGGCGACGCAAGGGTCCTGACTTTC CASTPGDARVLTF
. . TRBJ1-3 TRBV29-1 TGCAGCGTTTTCACGGTCGGAGGGGGCTCTGGAAACACCATATATTTT CSVFTVGGGSGNTIYF
TRBD1 . TRBJ2-7 TRBV25-1 TGTGCCAGCAGGCCCCGGACAGGGGGAATCGAGCAGTACTTC CASRPRTGGIEQYF
TRBD1 . TRBJ1-2 TRBV5-4 TGTGCCAGCAGCTTGGCTTCAGGACAGGGGGCGGGATATGGCTACACCTTC CASSLASGQGAGYGYTF
TRBD2 . TRBJ2-1 TRBV4-3 TGCGCCAGCAGCCAAGTGGCTAGCGGGGGTTTGTACAATGAGCAGTTCTTC CASSQVASGGLYNEQFF
TRBD2 once TRBJ2-7 TRBV23-1 TGCGCCAGCAGTCAAGGTCGGACTAGTTACGAGCAGTACTTC CASSQGRTSYEQYF
. once TRBJ1-1 TRBV18 TGTGCCAGCTCACCCAGTTCTGGGAACACTGAAGCTTTCTTT CASSPSSGNTEAFF
TRBD2 medium-sized TRBJ2-2 TRBV4-3 TGCGCCAGCAGCCAAGATCCTTGGGGGGGGAACACCGGGGAGCTGTTTTTT CASSQDPWGGNTGELFF
. . TRBJ2-7 TRBV7-9 TGTGCCAGCAGCCAGAGGGACGGGTCCTACGAGCAGTACTTC CASSQRDGSYEQYF
. . TRBJ1-2 TRBV7-9 TGTGCCAGCAGCGAACTCCTTAACTATGGCTACACCTTC CASSELLNYGYTF
TRBD1 . TRBJ1-4 TRBV5-4 TGTGCCAGCAGCCGAACGGGACAGATTAATGAAAAACTGTTTTTT CASSRTGQINEKLFF
TRBD2 . TRBJ2-5 TRBV30 TGTGCCTGGAGTGTACGAGGCGGGGGAGAGACCCAGTACTTC CAWSVRGGGETQYF
. . TRBJ2-1 TRBV6-5 TGTGCCACCTCGACTAGCTCCTACAATGAGCAGTTCTTC CATSTSSYNEQFF
TRBD1 . TRBJ1-2 TRBV5-1 TGCGCCAGCAGCAAGGGACAGGGATTTAGCTACACCTTC CASSKGQGFSYTF
TRBD2 . TRBJ2-1 TRBV2 TGTGCCAGCATCAAAGGGGCGGGGACTAGCGTCAATGAGCAGTTCTTC CASIKGAGTSVNEQFF
TRBD1 . TRBJ1-2 TRBV18 TGTGCCAGCTCACCTCGAAGACAGGGAACGGATTCTAACTATGGCTACACCTTC CASSPRRQGTDSNYGYTF
. . TRBJ1-1 TRBV4-3 TGCGCCAGCAGCACAACGACAGCGATGAACACTGAAGCTTTCTTT CASSTTTAMNTEAFF
TRBD1 . TRBJ2-2 TRBV7-2 TGTGCCAGCAGGAACCGTCCTGATCAGGGGGCGGGCACCGGGGAGCTGTTTTTT CASRNRPDQGAGTGELFF
TRBD2 . TRBJ2-5 TRBV18 TGTGCCAGCTCACCAATGGCGGGGGGGCTCCAAGAGACCCAGTACTTC CASSPMAGGLQETQYF
. . TRBJ2-6 TRBV4-3 TGCGCCAGCAGCCAAGATGAGGACTCTGGGGCCAACGTCCTGACTTTC CASSQDEDSGANVLTF
. . TRBJ2-2 TRBV6-5 TGTGCCAGCAGTTACTCGTGGGCGGGGACCGGGGAGCTGTTTTTT CASSYSWAGTGELFF
TRBD1 . TRBJ2-2 TRBV6-5 TGTGCCAGCAGTTACTCGACAGGGTTGACCGGGGAGCTGTTTTTT CASSYSTGLTGELFF
TRBD1 few TRBJ2-3 TRBV10-3 TGTGCCATCAGTCCCGGGACAGCCACAGATACGCAGTATTTT CAISPGTATDTQYF
TRBD2 . TRBJ2-1 TRBV18 TGTGCCAGCTCACCAGACTTGGGACTAGCGGGGGACAATGAGCAGTTCTTC CASSPDLGLAGDNEQFF
TRBD2 . TRBJ2-1 TRBV28 TGTGCCAGCACCCAGGGAGGGACTAGCGGGGGGGCCTATGAGCAGTTCTTC CASTQGGTSGGAYEQFF